Shown below are 25 T cell receptor beta chains from a single sample sequenced in a study of blood T cell repertoires in COVID-19. Data came from immunoSEQ multiplex PCR; TCRdb stores just in-frame clones and leaves some out. The sample lists 50,000 to 55,000 clones, roughly nine tenths seen once, with around 5.1% in the top ten. Sequencing input: peripheral blood. Every receptor here comes from a man aged 60 to 69 with active COVID-19.

As concerns this clone: Other DNA sequences from this sample encode an identical CDR3 as well. The chain is built from TRBV30 and TRBJ1-5; no clear D. Trimming pared 0 bases from V and 3 bases from J, leaving 6 bases between. CDR3 size: 13 residues. Germline values: CDR1 GTSNPN, CDR2 SVGIG (reference sequence). The CDR3 spells CAWSVRDNQPQHF. The CDR3 nucleotides are TGTGCCTGGAGTGTTCGCGACAATCAGCCCCAGCATTTT.

The chain joins TRBV7-9 to TRBJ2-4; D perhaps matches TRBD2 (6 bases). V lost 3 bases and J lost 1, with 10 bases in between. CDR1 SEHNR and CDR2 FQNEAQ come from the germline V gene (reference sequence). There are 15 residues in the CDR3. The CDR3 sequence: CASSLGAGAKNIQYF. The CDR3 DNA reads TGTGCCAGCAGCTTGGGCGCGGGGGCCAAAAACATTCAGTACTTC.

This chain joins TRBV29-1 and TRBJ2-1; D gene ambiguous. Trimming removed 3 bases from V and 3 bases from J, with 9 bases in between. This CDR3 has 13 residues. Germline CDR1 and CDR2: SQVTM and ANQGSEA. This chain's CDR3 is CSVDYGGYNEQFF. The CDR3 bases are TGCAGCGTTGACTACGGCGGCTACAATGAGCAGTTCTTC.

The J gene is TRBJ1-2, the V gene TRBV3-1 (or the pseudogene TRBV3-2); TRBD1 matches at 10 bases. With V trimmed by 4 bases and J by 7 bases, 9 bases remained unmatched. The CDR3 is made up of 15 amino acids. Germline CDR1 reads LGHDT; CDR2 reads YNNKEL (reference sequence). For the CDR3, the DNA is TGTGCCAGCAGCCGCCAGGTGACAGGGGGCCGTGGCTACACCTTC. It codes for CASSRQVTGGRGYTF.

The V and J genes are TRBV11-3 and TRBJ2-1; TRBD2 agrees at 7 bases. With V trimmed by 1 base and J by 9 bases, 12 bases remained unmatched. The CDR3 is made up of 16 amino acids. Per germline, CDR1 SGHNT and CDR2 YENEEA. The CDR3 is CASSLGGGRALGEQFF. In DNA, the CDR3 is TGTGCCAGCAGCTTAGGAGGAGGGAGGGCCTTAGGTGAGCAGTTCTTC.

V usage is TRBV6-5 and J usage is TRBJ2-3; 9 positions match TRBD1. The V segment lost 9 bases and the J segment 2 bases; nucleotides outside the gene matches: 6. This CDR3 is built from 14 residues. The germline gives CDR1 MNHEY, CDR2 SVGAGI. CDR3 region: CARDRDRATDTQYF. CDR3 sequence (DNA): TGTGCCAGGGACCGGGACAGGGCCACAGATACGCAGTATTTT.

The sample holds a few counts of this clone. CDR3 protein: CASSLGTGVDYEQYF. Written as DNA, the CDR3 is TGTGCCAGCAGCTTGGGTACAGGGGTCGACTACGAGCAGTACTTC. The gene calls are TRBV5-8 and TRBJ2-7, with 7 bases fitting TRBD1. The V segment lost 0 bases and the J segment 3 bases; nucleotides outside the gene matches: 6. The CDR3 has 15 residues. Germline V gene lookup returns CDR1 SGHTS and CDR2 YDEGEE.

The V and J genes are TRBV28 and TRBJ2-3, with D possibly matching TRBD1 (5 bases). The CDR3 is 13 residues long. Germline V gives CDR1 MDHEN, CDR2 SYDVKM. Trimming shortened V by 2 bases and J by 3 bases, and 6 bases separated the two germline ends. The CDR3 spells CASSLRQTDTQYF. CDR3 DNA sequence: TGTGCCAGCAGTTTAAGACAGACAGATACGCAGTATTTT.

This clone was seen only once. The V and J genes are TRBV19 and TRBJ2-6; D is possibly TRBD2 (7 bases). The V and J ends lost 6 bases and 0 bases respectively, with 9 bases between them. This CDR3 region has 15 residues. CDR1 LNHDA and CDR2 SQIVND come from the germline V gene (reference sequence). CDR3 residues: CASRGGASGANVLTF. CDR3 bases: TGTGCCAGTAGGGGGGGGGCCTCTGGGGCCAACGTCCTGACTTTC. Full variable domain (rest looked up from reference TRBV19 and TRBJ2-6): DGGITQSPKYLFRKEGQNVTLSCEQNLNHDAMYWYRQDPGQGLRLIYYSQIVNDFQKGDIAEGYSVSREKKESFPLTVTSAQKNPTAFYLCASRGGASGANVLTFGAGSRLTVL.

This clone was counted between two and nine times. This chain connects TRBV7-9 to TRBJ1-2; D ambiguous. The V and J ends lost 4 bases and 10 bases respectively, with 19 bases between them. This CDR3 is 14 amino acids long. The germline gives CDR1 SEHNR, CDR2 FQNEAQ (reference sequence). CDR3 in amino acids: CASSSLGTSSDYTF. CDR3 coding DNA: TGTGCCAGCAGCTCACTAGGCACGTCGAGCGACTACACCTTC.

This chain links TRBV6-4 with TRBJ1-5; 9 bases fit TRBD1. J lost 0 bases, V lost 6 bases, and 12 bases had no gene match. The CDR3 extends over 18 amino acids. Germline V lookup: CDR1 MRHNA, CDR2 SNTAGT. The CDR3: CASSPPWTGDDSNQPQHF. DNA of the CDR3: TGTGCCAGCAGCCCCCCCTGGACAGGGGACGATAGCAATCAGCCCCAGCATTTT.

J is TRBJ2-3 and V is TRBV27, with 7 positions matching TRBD2. V dropped 7 bases and J dropped 0; count of bases not matched to a gene: 10. This CDR3 has 16 amino acids. Germline CDR1 is MNHEY and CDR2 is SMNVEV (reference sequence). The CDR3 nucleotides read TGTGCCAGCACCCCAGGCGCGGGAGAGAGCACAGATACGCAGTATTTT. Amino acid sequence: CASTPGAGESTDTQYF.

The chain has TRBV7-3 and TRBJ2-5, with TRBD1 matching over 7 bases. The CDR3 spans 15 residues. Germline V CDR1 and CDR2: SGHTA, FQGTGA. With V trimmed by 0 bases and J by 4 bases, 5 bases remained unmatched. The CDR3 is CASSLTGTAAETQYF. The CDR3 nucleotides are TGTGCCAGCAGCTTAACCGGGACAGCGGCAGAGACCCAGTACTTC.

The chain employs TRBV29-1 and TRBJ1-3; TRBD1 might be the D (6 bases). V lost 8 bases and J 2 bases, leaving 19 bases between the germline ends. This CDR3 region has 15 residues. In germline, CDR1 is SQVTM, CDR2 ANQGSEA. The CDR3 bases are TGCAGCATTGGAAGGGGGGGACCCGCTGGAAACACCATATATTTT. It translates to CSIGRGGPAGNTIYF.

The gene calls are TRBV7-8 and TRBJ1-6; TRBD1 matches 8 bases. Germline V CDR1 and CDR2: SGHVS, FQNEAQ. V shed 5 bases and J 4 bases; nucleotides not matched to a gene: 10. The CDR3 is made up of 17 amino acids. CDR3 in amino acids: CASSLDRVLPYNSPLHF. The DNA of the CDR3 is TGTGCCAGCAGCCTGGACAGGGTCCTGCCTTATAATTCACCCCTCCACTTT.

The gene calls are TRBV28 and TRBJ2-7; the match to TRBD1 covers 8 bases. V lost 3 bases, J lost 0 bases, and 4 bases stayed unmatched. There are 15 residues in the CDR3. Germline assignment: CDR1 MDHEN and CDR2 SYDVKM. The CDR3 DNA follows: TGTGCCAGCAGTTTGGGACAGGCCCACTCCTACGAGCAGTACTTC. Translated: CASSLGQAHSYEQYF.

V is TRBV7-9 and J is TRBJ1-2; 8 bases are a match to TRBD1. This CDR3 has 12 residues. V shed 5 bases, J shed 7 bases, and the junction held 3 bases outside the gene matches. Germline V gene sequence: CDR1 SEHNR, CDR2 FQNEAQ (reference sequence). CDR3 bases: TGTGCCAGCAGCGCCGACAGGGGTGGCTACACCTTC. Protein: CASSADRGGYTF.

The chain uses TRBV7-2 and TRBJ2-1; 16 bases map to TRBD2. CDR1 is SGHTA and CDR2 is FQGNSA in the germline V gene. The CDR3 spans 15 residues. V was pared by 2 bases and J by 10 bases, with 2 bases of the junction left unmatched. The CDR3 protein is CASSLMGLAGGEQFF. CDR3 nucleotide sequence: TGTGCCAGCAGCTTAATGGGACTAGCGGGAGGGGAGCAGTTCTTC.

The chain uses TRBV13 and TRBJ1-6, with a weak D call TRBD1 (6 bases). Trimming removed 5 bases from V and 5 bases from J, with 13 bases in between. The CDR3 loop spans 15 amino acids. The germline V gene has CDR1 PRHDT and CDR2 FYEKMQ (reference sequence). For the CDR3, the DNA is TGTGCCAGCAGCGCATTACAGGGAAATAATTCACCCCTCCACTTT. Translating it yields CASSALQGNNSPLHF.

This clone was recorded only once. This rearrangement joins TRBV28 to TRBJ1-1, with D possibly being TRBD1 (6 bases). CDR1 is MDHEN and CDR2 is SYDVKM in the germline V gene. Between the trimmed V and J ends, which lost 6 bases and 0 bases, there was a span of 17 bases. CDR3 size: 16 residues. CDR3 loop: CASSGGTSLMNTEAFF. The CDR3 DNA sequence: TGTGCCAGCAGCGGGGGGACATCTCTCATGAACACTGAAGCTTTCTTT.

The chain is built from TRBV15 and TRBJ1-1; no reliable D call. The CDR3 is 13 amino acids. The germline CDR1 and CDR2 sequences are LNHNV and YYDKDF (reference sequence). With 3 bases removed from V and 1 base from J, the gap between germline ends came to 6 bases. Here the CDR3 reads CATSSNGNTEAFF. CDR3 DNA: TGTGCCACCAGCAGTAACGGGAACACTGAAGCTTTCTTT.

This chain uses TRBV28 with TRBJ1-4; perhaps TRBD1 as D (6 bases). Trimming removed 4 bases from V and 1 base from J, with 10 bases in between. CDR3 size: 15 residues. CDR1 is MDHEN and CDR2 is SYDVKM in the germline V gene. CDR3 in amino acids: CASSWGLRTNEKLFF. The CDR3 DNA follows: TGTGCCAGCAGTTGGGGGCTGAGAACTAATGAAAAACTGTTTTTT. Drawing the rest from reference TRBV28 and TRBJ1-4, the complete variable domain is DVKVTQSSRYLVKRTGEKVFLECVQDMDHENMFWYRQDPGLGLRLIYFSYDVKMKEKGDIPEGYSVSREKKERFSLILESASTNQTSMYLCASSWGLRTNEKLFFGSGTQLSVL.

This clone was observed once. The rearrangement uses TRBV3-1 (or the pseudogene TRBV3-2) and TRBJ2-2; 12 bases match TRBD2. The length of the CDR3 is 20 residues. Germline loops: CDR1 LGHDT, CDR2 YNNKEL (reference sequence). J gave up 3 bases and V 2 bases, and 13 bases lay outside the gene matches. The CDR3 spells CASSQTISQSSGRDTGELFF. As DNA, the CDR3 is TGTGCCAGCAGCCAAACCATCTCCCAGTCTAGCGGGAGGGACACCGGGGAGCTGTTTTTT.

The chain couples TRBV19 to TRBJ1-4, with 7 bases identical to TRBD1. From germline, CDR1 is LNHDA and CDR2 SQIVND (reference sequence). The CDR3 length is 15 residues. The ends lost 6 bases at V and 6 bases at J; junction bases unmatched: 10. The DNA for the CDR3 is TGTGCCAGTAGCGGTTACGGGACAGAGTATGAAAAACTGTTTTTT. Protein sequence: CASSGYGTEYEKLFF.

J is TRBJ2-5 and V is TRBV5-8, with 12 bases identical to TRBD1. J gave up 1 base and V 0 bases, and 4 bases lay outside the gene matches. There are 17 residues in the CDR3. CDR1 and CDR2 from the germline V gene are SGHTS and YDEGEE. The CDR3 DNA follows: TGTGCCAGCAGCTTGGGAGGGACAGGGGGCGGCCAAGAGACCCAGTACTTC. This sequence encodes CASSLGGTGGGQETQYF.